The 24 T cell receptor beta chains below come from one sample, sequenced in a study of technical replicates of blood from a few donors. Generated by immunoSEQ multiplex PCR, the TCRdb table keeps only in-frame clones and is missing some. The data show about 70,000 clones, 95% seen once. Sequencing input: T cells isolated from PBMCs. These receptors all stem from a human donor in good health.

The table lists this clone with a count of one. This chain uses TRBV10-2 with TRBJ1-5, with D unclear. V was shortened by 1 base and J by 0 bases, with 10 bases between the two germline ends. CDR1 and CDR2 (germline): WSHSY, SAAADI. The CDR3 contains 16 residues. The CDR3 reads CASSEYAENSNQPQHF. In nucleotides, the CDR3 is TGCGCCAGCAGTGAGTACGCGGAGAATAGCAATCAGCCCCAGCATTTT.

This chain uses TRBV7-2 with TRBJ1-1, with D tentatively TRBD1 (6 bases). The CDR3 sequence is 14 residues long. The germline V and J ends were trimmed by 4 bases and 0 bases, with 9 bases remaining between them. The germline V gene encodes CDR1 SGHTA and CDR2 FQGNSA. In DNA, the CDR3 is TGTGCCAGCAGCTCGCAGGGGATGAACACTGAAGCTTTCTTT. It translates to CASSSQGMNTEAFF.

The CDR3 DNA reads TGTGCCAGCTCACCATCACAGGGCCTCGGTAATGAAAAACTGTTTTTT. Amino acids: CASSPSQGLGNEKLFF. The chain joins TRBV18 to TRBJ1-4; possibly TRBD1 for D (6 bases). This CDR3 spans 16 amino acids. The germline CDR1 and CDR2 sequences are KGHSH and LQKENI. V was shortened by 2 bases and J by 4 bases, with 14 bases between the two germline ends.

The chain couples TRBV5-4 to TRBJ1-4; D unclear. Looked up from germline, CDR1 is SGHNT and CDR2 is YYREEE (reference sequence). The length of the CDR3 is 13 residues. The V gene lost 8 bases and the J gene lost 0 bases, with 8 bases spanning the gap. The CDR3 spells CASATATNEKLFF. CDR3 coding DNA: TGTGCCAGTGCAACGGCAACTAATGAAAAACTGTTTTTT.

The chain combines TRBV4-1 with TRBJ2-5; TRBD1 is a possible D gene (5 bases). The DNA matches TRBJ2-7 better at its end, which makes the J call doubtful. CDR3 length: 14 residues. Germline assignment: CDR1 MGHRA and CDR2 YSYEKL. CDR3 in amino acids: CASSQVGVKGEQYF. CDR3 DNA sequence: TGCGCCAGCAGCCAAGTAGGGGTAAAGGGCGAGCAGTACTTC.

This rearrangement joins TRBV11-3 to TRBJ2-6; TRBD1 matches at 7 bases. V lost 5 bases to trimming and J lost 0 bases; unmatched junction nucleotides: 10. The CDR3 consists of 18 residues. Germline CDR1 reads SGHNT; CDR2 reads YENEEA. The CDR3 DNA reads as TGTGCCAGCAGCCCAGACAGGGCCGCCTTCTCTGGGGCCAACGTCCTGACTTTC. Residues: CASSPDRAAFSGANVLTF. The full variable domain, completed using reference TRBV11-3 and TRBJ2-6, is EAGVVQSPRYKIIEKKQPVAFWCNPISGHNTLYWYLQNLGQGPELLIRYENEEAVDDSQLPKDRFSAERLKGVDSTLKIQPAELGDSAVYLCASSPDRAAFSGANVLTFGAGSRLTVL.

This sequence joins TRBV4-2 and TRBJ2-3; D gene uncertain. Deletions cut 5 bases from V and 6 bases from J, with 12 bases between. This CDR3 spans 13 amino acids. Germline V lookup: CDR1 LGHNA, CDR2 YNFKEQ. DNA of the CDR3: TGTGCCAGCAGCAACAGCAGAGTGGATACGCAGTATTTT. It yields the protein CASSNSRVDTQYF.

The rearrangement joins TRBV9 to TRBJ1-1; 9 bases agree with TRBD1. Germline trimming cut 4 bases from V and 3 bases from J; bases unmatched to any gene: 4. The germline CDR1 and CDR2 sequences are SGDLS and YYNGEE. The length of the CDR3 is 14 residues. As DNA, the CDR3 is TGTGCCAGCAGCTCACGACAGGGGGACACTGAAGCTTTCTTT. Translated, it gives CASSSRQGDTEAFF.

This clone was seen only once. This chain connects TRBV30 to TRBJ2-2; 7 nucleotides line up with TRBD2. Germline V gene sequence: CDR1 GTSNPN, CDR2 SVGIG (reference sequence). This CDR3 contains 15 residues. The CDR3 protein is CAAHRLATNTGELFF. The DNA for the CDR3 is TGTGCTGCTCATCGACTAGCAACGAACACCGGGGAGCTGTTTTTT.

J is TRBJ2-7 and V is TRBV7-9; perhaps TRBD1 as D (5 bases). Germline loops: CDR1 SEHNR, CDR2 FQNEAQ (reference sequence). This CDR3 is built from 12 residues. The ends were cut back, 6 bases at V and 2 bases at J, with 8 bases in the middle. CDR3: CASSTDTYEQYF. CDR3 coding DNA: TGTGCCAGCAGTACGGACACCTACGAGCAGTACTTC.

The chain uses TRBV18 and TRBJ1-5; D gene unclear. Trimming took off 2 bases at V and 3 bases at J, with 8 bases between the two ends. The CDR3 runs to 14 residues. Germline CDR1 is KGHSH and CDR2 is LQKENI. CDR3 sequence: CASSPEAANQPQHF. In nucleotides, the CDR3 is TGTGCCAGCTCACCAGAGGCAGCCAATCAGCCCCAGCATTTT.

The chain is built from TRBV5-1 and TRBJ2-2; a weak D match, TRBD1 (6 bases). Germline V gene sequence: CDR1 SGHRS, CDR2 YFSETQ. The CDR3 consists of 17 residues. Trimming took 1 base from V and 2 from J, leaving 15 bases between them. The CDR3 coding sequence is TGCGCCAGCAGCTTGCCAACCGGGACACATAACACCGGGGAGCTGTTTTTT. Protein sequence: CASSLPTGTHNTGELFF.

V is TRBV7-9 and J is TRBJ1-4; possible D gene TRBD1, 5 bases. Germline-derived CDR1 and CDR2 are SEHNR and FQNEAQ (reference sequence). Trimming took 1 base from V and 3 from J, leaving 6 bases between them. This CDR3 comprises 14 residues. This chain's CDR3 is CASSLVQANEKLFF. The CDR3 DNA is TGTGCCAGCAGCTTAGTACAGGCTAATGAAAAACTGTTTTTT.

This chain's CDR3 is CASSLRGGLSYEQYF. The DNA for the CDR3 is TGTGCCAGCAGTTTAAGGGGGGGGCTGTCCTACGAGCAGTACTTC. This chain connects TRBV28 to TRBJ2-7, with D possibly matching TRBD2 (7 bases). The V end was cut by 2 bases, the J end by 1 base, with 12 bases between. The CDR3 has 15 amino acids. The V gene's germline CDR1 is MDHEN and CDR2 SYDVKM.

The rearrangement links TRBV28 to TRBJ2-2; weak D call: TRBD2 (7 bases). Germline assignment: CDR1 MDHEN and CDR2 SYDVKM. Deletions cut 6 bases from V and 3 bases from J, with 14 bases between. The CDR3 is made up of 15 amino acids. This CDR3 is CASSPAGAYTGELFF. The CDR3 nucleotides read TGTGCCAGCAGCCCCGCGGGGGCTTACACCGGGGAGCTGTTTTTT.

The CDR3 coding sequence is TGTGCCAGCAGCCAAGGCCCCAAGGGCGGGAGGTCCAATGAGCAGTTCTTC. It specifies CASSQGPKGGRSNEQFF. The rearrangement joins TRBV11-3 to TRBJ2-1, with 8 positions matching TRBD2. The V segment lost 5 bases and the J segment 6 bases; nucleotides outside the gene matches: 15. The CDR3 is 17 amino acids. Germline assignment: CDR1 SGHNT and CDR2 YENEEA. The complete variable domain, with remaining parts taken from reference TRBV11-3 and TRBJ2-1, reads EAGVVQSPRYKIIEKKQPVAFWCNPISGHNTLYWYLQNLGQGPELLIRYENEEAVDDSQLPKDRFSAERLKGVDSTLKIQPAELGDSAVYLCASSQGPKGGRSNEQFFGPGTRLTVL.

The chain has TRBV5-1 and TRBJ2-7, with 9 bases aligning to TRBD1. The CDR3 loop spans 17 amino acids. CDR1 SGHRS and CDR2 YFSETQ come from the germline V gene. The V and J ends lost 0 bases and 3 bases, in that order; junction bases with no gene match: 10. CDR3 sequence (DNA): TGCGCCAGCAGCTTGGAGGCTTGGGGACAGGGACTCTACGAGCAGTACTTC. Translation: CASSLEAWGQGLYEQYF.

V gene TRBV28 combines with J gene TRBJ1-5; no firm D call. V lost 4 bases and J lost 0, with 10 bases in between. CDR1 is MDHEN, CDR2 SYDVKM, per germline. The CDR3 length is 15 residues. As DNA, the CDR3 is TGTGCCAGCAGTTCCCCCGGAGATAGCAATCAGCCCCAGCATTTT. It translates to CASSSPGDSNQPQHF. The full variable domain, its missing parts supplied by reference TRBV28 and TRBJ1-5, is DVKVTQSSRYLVKRTGEKVFLECVQDMDHENMFWYRQDPGLGLRLIYFSYDVKMKEKGDIPEGYSVSREKKERFSLILESASTNQTSMYLCASSSPGDSNQPQHFGDGTRLSIL.

The CDR3 region is CASLGGQAYNEQFF. For the CDR3, the DNA is TGTGCCAGTTTGGGGGGACAGGCTTACAATGAGCAGTTCTTC. This chain links TRBV25-1 with TRBJ2-1; 8 bases line up with TRBD1. V was clipped by 9 bases and J by 4 bases; unmatched bases: 8. CDR1 and CDR2 from the germline V gene are MGHDK and SYGVNS. This CDR3 is 14 amino acids long.

The chain uses TRBV5-5 and TRBJ1-5; D is perhaps TRBD1 (6 bases). The CDR3 runs to 15 residues. V lost 1 base and J 3 bases, leaving 11 bases between the germline ends. Germline values: CDR1 SGHKS, CDR2 YYEKEE (reference sequence). The CDR3 DNA reads TGTGCCAGCAGCTTGTATGGACAGCCCAATCAGCCCCAGCATTTT. Its translation: CASSLYGQPNQPQHF.

This chain connects TRBV2 to TRBJ2-5; perhaps TRBD2 as D (6 bases). Germline V lookup: CDR1 SNHLY, CDR2 FYNNEI. CDR3 size: 14 residues. Trimming left V 8 bases short and J 1 base short, with 14 bases between. The DNA for the CDR3 is TGTGCCAGCTGGGGCGGGGCGGGCCAAGAGACCCAGTACTTC. Translated: CASWGGAGQETQYF.

The chain employs TRBV6-5 and TRBJ1-1; D gene uncertain. The germline V and J ends were trimmed by 2 bases and 2 bases, with 9 bases remaining between them. CDR1 is MNHEY and CDR2 is SVGAGI in the germline V gene. This CDR3 spans 14 amino acids. CDR3 DNA: TGTGCCAGCAGTTACGACCGGAGTAACACTGAAGCTTTCTTT. This translates into CASSYDRSNTEAFF.

This clone has more than one count but fewer than ten. The V and J genes are TRBV28 and TRBJ1-5; TRBD1 might be the D (5 bases). Trimming stripped 5 bases from V and 5 bases from J, with 10 bases between. Germline CDR1 and CDR2: MDHEN and SYDVKM. The CDR3 spans 13 residues. In DNA form, the CDR3 reads TGTGCCAGCAGTGGACACTTAGATCAGCCCCAGCATTTT. This sequence encodes CASSGHLDQPQHF.

This chain uses TRBV18 with TRBJ1-1; 7 bases align to TRBD1. This CDR3 spans 16 amino acids. Germline lookup yields CDR1 KGHSH and CDR2 LQKENI. Trimming cost V 5 bases and J 2 bases; bases outside gene matches: 11. The CDR3 loop is CASSSYLGQTNTEAFF. The CDR3 nucleotides are TGTGCCAGCTCATCCTACTTGGGACAGACTAACACTGAAGCTTTCTTT.